The rows below give T cell receptor beta chains drawn from one sample of a study of T cell clones after liver transplantation. Assay used: immunoSEQ multiplex PCR; TCRdb lists only in-frame clones, some missing. The sample has some 120,000 clones; approximately 90% are singletons. Sequences were derived from CD4+ T cells from blood, sampled 12 months after liver transplant. The receptors derive from a human patient who received a liver transplant. Some T cells may be graft donor cells. Both conserved end residues are part of each CDR3. A D gene is named only where the DNA matches it firmly. Size is stated for part of the rows, as once, few or many counts, or as a class when the clone is expanded.

D gene: TRBD2
V gene: TRBV6-1
J gene: TRBJ2-5
clone size: NA
CDR3 protein: CASSDLRGTSGNRETQYF
CDR3 DNA: TGTGCCAGCAGTGATCTACGAGGGACTAGCGGGAACCGAGAGACCCAGTACTTC

D gene: NA
V gene: TRBV19
J gene: TRBJ2-6
clone size: NA
CDR3 protein: CASSRGLGSGANVLTF
CDR3 DNA: TGTGCCAGTAGTCGCGGCTTGGGGTCAGGGGCCAACGTCCTGACTTTC

D gene: TRBD2
V gene: TRBV5-1
J gene: TRBJ2-1
clone size: NA
CDR3 protein: CASSLSSTSSYEQFF
CDR3 DNA: TGCGCCAGCAGCTTGAGTTCGACTAGCTCTTATGAGCAGTTCTTC

D gene: NA
V gene: TRBV6-5
J gene: TRBJ1-2
clone size: once
CDR3 protein: CASSYSRGVNYGYTF
CDR3 DNA: TGTGCCAGCAGTTACTCGAGGGGGGTAAATTATGGCTACACCTTC

D gene: TRBD2
V gene: TRBV7-2
J gene: TRBJ2-1
clone size: NA
CDR3 protein: CASSPRLAGGNEQFF
CDR3 DNA: TGTGCCAGCAGCCCCAGACTAGCGGGAGGTAATGAGCAGTTCTTC

D gene: NA
V gene: TRBV27
J gene: TRBJ2-7
clone size: once
CDR3 protein: CASSRQETYEQYF
CDR3 DNA: TGTGCCAGCAGTCGACAGGAGACCTACGAGCAGTACTTC

D gene: TRBD2
V gene: TRBV5-1
J gene: TRBJ2-1
clone size: NA
CDR3 protein: CASSTFLAGGKDEQFF
CDR3 DNA: TGCGCCAGCAGCACCTTCTTAGCGGGAGGCAAGGATGAGCAGTTCTTC

D gene: NA
V gene: TRBV7-8
J gene: TRBJ2-7
clone size: NA
CDR3 protein: CASSLRAGSSYEQYF
CDR3 DNA: TGTGCCAGCAGCTTAAGGGCAGGGAGCTCCTACGAGCAGTACTTC

D gene: TRBD2
V gene: TRBV7-2
J gene: TRBJ2-4
clone size: NA
CDR3 protein: CASSLDRAGTSEYF
CDR3 DNA: TGTGCCAGCAGCTTAGACCGAGCGGGGACTTCCGAGTACTTC

D gene: TRBD1
V gene: TRBV29-1
J gene: TRBJ1-2
clone size: NA
CDR3 protein: CSVEDRRQGDYGYTF
CDR3 DNA: TGCAGCGTTGAAGATCGGAGACAGGGGGATTATGGCTACACCTTC

D gene: NA
V gene: TRBV10-3
J gene: TRBJ1-1
clone size: NA
CDR3 protein: CAIRGGTEAFF
CDR3 DNA: TGTGCCATCAGGGGTGGCACTGAAGCTTTCTTT

D gene: NA
V gene: TRBV28
J gene: TRBJ2-1
clone size: NA
CDR3 protein: CASRERALNNEQFF
CDR3 DNA: TGTGCCAGCAGGGAGCGGGCGCTAAACAATGAGCAGTTCTTC

D gene: NA
V gene: TRBV19
J gene: TRBJ2-6
clone size: NA
CDR3 protein: CATRTEQREANVLTF
CDR3 DNA: TGTGCCACACGGACGGAGCAAAGAGAGGCCAACGTCCTGACTTTC

D gene: NA
V gene: TRBV9
J gene: TRBJ2-3
clone size: NA
CDR3 protein: CASSVGLAATDTQYF
CDR3 DNA: TGTGCCAGCAGCGTAGGTCTAGCAGCCACAGATACGCAGTATTTT

D gene: NA
V gene: TRBV28
J gene: TRBJ2-5
clone size: few
CDR3 protein: CASRLQGQETQYF
CDR3 DNA: TGTGCCAGCAGGCTCCAGGGTCAAGAGACCCAGTACTTC

D gene: NA
V gene: TRBV11-3
J gene: TRBJ2-2
clone size: NA
CDR3 protein: CASSFWNWGQTNTGELFF
CDR3 DNA: TGTGCCAGCAGCTTCTGGAATTGGGGTCAAACGAACACCGGGGAGCTGTTTTTT

D gene: NA
V gene: TRBV7-2
J gene: TRBJ1-1
clone size: few
CDR3 protein: CASSLAWGEAFF
CDR3 DNA: TGTGCCAGCAGCTTAGCATGGGGTGAAGCTTTCTTT